This T cell receptor (beta chain) was recorded in a study of OX40 agonist ivuxolimab in advanced cancers. This CDR3 has 17 residues. Looked up from germline, CDR1 is SEHNR and CDR2 is FQNEAQ (reference sequence). The trim removed 5 bases at V and 2 bases at J, leaving 13 bases unmatched. TCRdb's copy holds only in-frame clones and misses some; the assay was immunoSEQ multiplex PCR. The sample consists of tens of thousands of clones, roughly 78% of them appearing once. The TCR was taken from an adult with an advanced solid tumor such as melanoma, head and neck, liver or kidney cancer. This chain connects TRBV7-9 to TRBJ1-1; 8 positions match TRBD1. The source was CD4+ or CD8+ T cells sorted from blood, collected in a trial of the OX40 agonist ivuxolimab. CDR3 nucleotide sequence: TGTGCCAGCAGCCCGGGACGGGCAGGGGGCGGAAACACTGAAGCTTTCTTT. Its protein product is CASSPGRAGGGNTEAFF.